These 21 T cell receptor beta chains were all obtained from the same sample, sequenced in a study of immunodeficiency. The assay was immunoSEQ multiplex PCR, and TCRdb's table has in-frame clones only and misses some. The sample has approximately 1,400 clones, approximately 93% seen once; the top ten hold 2.8%. Material: CD8+ T cells from blood. Receptor source: a human donor in good health.

The rearrangement uses TRBV5-6 and TRBJ1-6; tentative D call: TRBD1 (5 bases). V lost 4 bases to trimming and J lost 7 bases, with 12 bases between them. Germline V lookup: CDR1 SGHDT, CDR2 YYEEEE. The CDR3 loop spans 14 amino acids. CDR3 coding DNA: TGTGCCAGCAGCCAGACAGATGAAAATTCACCCCTCCACTTT. Residues: CASSQTDENSPLHF.

The CDR3 DNA follows: TGTGCCAGCAGTCCCGCCGGACTAGCGGGGGGGAAAGATACGCAGTATTTT. Translation: CASSPAGLAGGKDTQYF. This rearrangement joins TRBV7-3 to TRBJ2-3, with 15 bases that match TRBD2. Germline values: CDR1 SGHTA, CDR2 FQGTGA. The CDR3 spans 17 residues. V lost 6 bases and J lost 5; bases outside the gene matches: 9. Variable domain in full (rest from reference TRBV7-3 and TRBJ2-3): GAGVSQTPSNKVTEKGKYVELRCDPISGHTALYWYRQSLGQGPEFLIYFQGTGAADDSGLPNDRFFAVRPEGSVSTLKIQRTERGDSAVYLCASSPAGLAGGKDTQYFGPGTRLTVL.

This rearrangement joins TRBV12-3 or TRBV12-4 to TRBJ2-7; a possible D gene is TRBD2 (5 bases). This CDR3 has 12 residues. The ends were cut back, 5 bases at V and 5 bases at J, with 10 bases in the middle. CDR3 coding DNA: TGTGCCAGCAGTACCCTCGGGGACGAGCAGTACTTC. Translation: CASSTLGDEQYF.

The rearrangement uses TRBV7-9 and TRBJ2-3; the D is unclear. Germline loops: CDR1 SEHNR, CDR2 FQNEAQ (reference sequence). V shed 2 bases and J shed 3 bases, with 6 bases lying between them. The CDR3 is made up of 13 amino acids. The CDR3 sequence: CASSLIETDTQYF. The CDR3 bases are TGTGCCAGCAGCTTAATAGAAACAGATACGCAGTATTTT. The variable domain in full, with the rest retrieved from reference TRBV7-9 and TRBJ2-3, is DTGVSQNPRHKITKRGQNVTFRCDPISEHNRLYWYRQTLGQGPEFLTYFQNEAQLEKSRLLSDRFSAERPKGSFSTLEIQRTEQGDSAMYLCASSLIETDTQYFGPGTRLTVL.

The chain employs TRBV2 and TRBJ1-2; 7 bases are a match to TRBD1. CDR1 and CDR2 from the germline V gene are SNHLY and FYNNEI. Trimming at V came to 0 bases and at J to 12 bases, leaving 4 bases not matched to a gene. The CDR3 runs to 12 residues. CDR3 sequence reads: CASSEAGGQDTF. CDR3 sequence (DNA): TGTGCCAGCAGTGAAGCTGGTGGACAGGACACCTTC.

The chain has TRBV7-9 and TRBJ2-7; D could derive from TRBD1 or TRBD2 (5 bases each). V was clipped by 5 bases and J by 2 bases, with 13 bases between them. The CDR3 contains 14 residues. Germline CDR1 SEHNR, CDR2 FQNEAQ (reference sequence). CDR3 protein: CASSRGGSTYEQYF. DNA of the CDR3: TGTGCCAGCAGCCGGGGCGGCAGCACCTACGAGCAGTACTTC.

The chain has TRBV7-9 and TRBJ2-5; a weak D match, TRBD2 (5 bases). V lost 3 bases and J 1 base, leaving 6 bases between the germline ends. The CDR3 consists of 13 residues. The germline gives CDR1 SEHNR, CDR2 FQNEAQ (reference sequence). CDR3 bases: TGTGCCAGCAGCTTGGGAGTCCAAGAGACCCAGTACTTC. Translating gives CASSLGVQETQYF.

The chain combines TRBV13 with TRBJ2-1, with 9 nucleotides matching TRBD1. With 3 bases clipped from V and 2 bases from J, the junction kept 5 bases outside the gene matches. The CDR3 runs to 16 residues. Per germline, CDR1 PRHDT and CDR2 FYEKMQ (reference sequence). CDR3 sequence: CASSLPGQGTYNEQFF. As DNA, the CDR3 is TGTGCCAGCAGCTTGCCCGGACAGGGGACCTACAATGAGCAGTTCTTC.

This chain connects TRBV6-1 to TRBJ2-3; TRBD2 matches 9 bases. V shed 1 base, J shed 0 bases, and the junction held 2 bases outside the gene matches. Germline V lookup: CDR1 MNHNS, CDR2 SASEGT. This CDR3 is 16 amino acids long. In DNA, the CDR3 is TGTGCCAGCAGTGAAGGGGCGGGGGGGAGCACAGATACGCAGTATTTT. It is translated as CASSEGAGGSTDTQYF.

The chain is built from TRBV28 and TRBJ2-1, with D hard to call. V was shortened by 8 bases and J by 16 bases, with 12 bases between the two germline ends. From germline, CDR1 is MDHEN and CDR2 SYDVKM. The CDR3 extends over 9 amino acids. The CDR3 nucleotides are TGTGCCAGCGGGCAGCCGCCCTTCTTC. Residues: CASGQPPFF.

The chain joins TRBV30 to TRBJ2-7; D gene unclear. The germline CDR1 and CDR2 sequences are GTSNPN and SVGIG (reference sequence). This CDR3 is built from 12 residues. V was shortened by 1 base and J by 2 bases, with 6 bases between the two germline ends. The DNA for the CDR3 is TGTGCCTGGAGTGCGGATACCTACGAGCAGTACTTC. Amino acid sequence: CAWSADTYEQYF.

This chain uses TRBV5-1 with TRBJ2-7; 11 positions agree with TRBD1. CDR1 and CDR2 from the germline V gene are SGHRS and YFSETQ. This CDR3 is 16 amino acids long. The trim removed 3 bases at V and 5 bases at J, leaving 10 bases unmatched. The CDR3 DNA is TGCGCCAGCAGCTCGGGGGCCGGACAGGGGGCCCACGAGCAGTACTTC. Translated, it gives CASSSGAGQGAHEQYF. The full variable domain, rest sourced from reference TRBV5-1 and TRBJ2-7, is KAGVTQTPRYLIKTRGQQVTLSCSPISGHRSVSWYQQTPGQGLQFLFEYFSETQRNKGNFPGRFSGRQFSNSRSEMNVSTLELGDSALYLCASSSGAGQGAHEQYFGPGTRLTVT.

J is TRBJ2-1 and V is TRBV4-2, with D possibly being TRBD2 (6 bases). Trimming took 3 bases from V and 8 from J, leaving 23 bases between them. Germline V gene data show CDR1 as LGHNA and CDR2 as YNFKEQ. There are 17 residues in the CDR3. The CDR3 DNA reads TGTGCCAGCAGCCACCGGAAAAGGACTATTACAATCCATGAGCAGTTCTTC. Protein: CASSHRKRTITIHEQFF.

V usage is TRBV27 and J usage is TRBJ2-7; D may be TRBD1 or TRBD2 (5 bases each). The germline CDR1 and CDR2 sequences are MNHEY and SMNVEV (reference sequence). The V gene lost 6 bases and the J gene lost 6 bases, with 15 bases spanning the gap. The CDR3 length is 13 residues. The CDR3 bases are TGTGCCAGCAGCCCCACGGGGCGGTCCGAGCAGTACTTC. Translating it yields CASSPTGRSEQYF.

The V gene is TRBV5-1, the J gene TRBJ1-5; D is undetermined. The CDR3 spans 13 residues. The germline V gene encodes CDR1 SGHRS and CDR2 YFSETQ. Deletions cut 0 bases from V and 8 bases from J, with 9 bases between. The CDR3 DNA follows: TGCGCCAGCAGCTTGGAAAGGGTGGAGCCCCAGCATTTT. This encodes CASSLERVEPQHF.

The chain couples TRBV29-1 to TRBJ1-1; D perhaps matches TRBD1 (5 bases). The germline V gene has CDR1 SQVTM and CDR2 ANQGSEA. The CDR3 runs to 16 residues. Trimming shortened V by 5 bases and J by 1 base, and 20 bases separated the two germline ends. As DNA, the CDR3 is TGCAGCGTTCCAGGGCGGGGCCGAGGAGGGAACACTGAAGCTTTCTTT. It translates to CSVPGRGRGGNTEAFF.

The chain has TRBV5-1 and TRBJ2-5; D is possibly TRBD1 or TRBD2 (6 bases each). The V gene lost 0 bases and the J gene lost 5 bases, with 14 bases spanning the gap. CDR3 length equals 15 residues. Germline V CDR1 and CDR2: SGHRS, YFSETQ. In DNA, the CDR3 is TGCGCCAGCAGCTTGGCTGGGGGGCTCGGTGAGACCCAGTACTTC. Encoded protein: CASSLAGGLGETQYF.

In its sample, this clone was seen once. This chain links TRBV9 with TRBJ2-2; 8 bases are shared with TRBD1. CDR1 SGDLS and CDR2 YYNGEE come from the germline V gene. This CDR3 has 15 residues. The V gene end was trimmed by 1 base and the J gene end by 3 bases; junction bases not matched to a gene: 2. CDR3 DNA sequence: TGTGCCAGCAGCGTATCAGGGGGCGACACCGGGGAGCTGTTTTTT. It is translated as CASSVSGGDTGELFF.

The rearrangement uses TRBV20-1 and TRBJ1-2; D not certain. CDR3 length: 11 amino acids. Per the germline V gene, CDR1 is DFQATT and CDR2 is SNEGSKA (reference sequence). The V and J ends lost 4 bases and 6 bases respectively, with 9 bases between them. CDR3 sequence: CSATHIHGYTF. CDR3 nucleotide sequence: TGCAGTGCTACACATATACATGGCTACACCTTC.

This rearrangement joins TRBV27 to TRBJ2-1; D gene ambiguous. The V gene's germline CDR1 is MNHEY and CDR2 SMNVEV (reference sequence). The CDR3 extends over 16 amino acids. The V gene lost 3 bases and the J gene lost 1 base, with 13 bases spanning the gap. CDR3 protein: CASSFVASGSYNEQFF. The CDR3 bases are TGTGCCAGCAGTTTCGTTGCCTCAGGATCCTACAATGAGCAGTTCTTC.

The V gene is TRBV5-1, the J gene TRBJ1-3, with D hard to call. Between the trimmed V and J ends, which lost 2 bases and 1 base, there was a span of 7 bases. CDR1 is SGHRS, CDR2 YFSETQ, per germline. The CDR3 is 14 amino acids. In DNA, the CDR3 is TGCGCCAGCAGCTTCGGGGTTTCTGGAAACACCATATATTTT. Residues: CASSFGVSGNTIYF.